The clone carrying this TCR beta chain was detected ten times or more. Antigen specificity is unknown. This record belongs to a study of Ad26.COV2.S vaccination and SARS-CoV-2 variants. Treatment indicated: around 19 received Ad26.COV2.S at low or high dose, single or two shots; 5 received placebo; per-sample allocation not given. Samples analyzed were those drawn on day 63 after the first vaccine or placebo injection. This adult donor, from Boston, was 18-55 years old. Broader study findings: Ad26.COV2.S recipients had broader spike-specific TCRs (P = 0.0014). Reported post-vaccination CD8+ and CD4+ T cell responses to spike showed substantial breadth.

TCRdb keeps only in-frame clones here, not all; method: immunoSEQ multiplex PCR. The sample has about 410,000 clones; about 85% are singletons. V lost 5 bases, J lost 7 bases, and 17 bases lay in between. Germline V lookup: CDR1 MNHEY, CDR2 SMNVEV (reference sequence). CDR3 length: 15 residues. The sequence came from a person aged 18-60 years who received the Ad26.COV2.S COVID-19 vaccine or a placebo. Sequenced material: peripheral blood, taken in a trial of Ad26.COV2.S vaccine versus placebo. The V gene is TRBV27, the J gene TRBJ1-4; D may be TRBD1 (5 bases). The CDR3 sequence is CASSPAAGFSEKLFF. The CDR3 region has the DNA TGTGCCAGCAGTCCGGCCGCAGGGTTCAGTGAAAAACTGTTTTTT.